One and the same sample provided the 19 T cell receptor beta chains below, sequenced in a study of immune evolution from preneoplasia to lung adenocarcinoma. TCRdb's table, derived via immunoSEQ multiplex PCR, lists solely in-frame clones and lacks some. This table has around 2,700 clones, more than 65% appearing once. Sequenced material: FFPE atypical adenomatous hyperplasia tissue from the lung. Specified subset: atypical adenomatous hyperplasia (AAH), lung preneoplasia. Receptors were obtained from a person in their 70s with lung adenocarcinoma.

V gene TRBV30 combines with J gene TRBJ2-1; no firm D call. Deletions cut 8 bases from V and 4 bases from J, with 9 bases between. Germline-derived CDR1 and CDR2 are GTSNPN and SVGIG (reference sequence). The CDR3 sequence is 11 residues long. CDR3 sequence reads: CAVGFYNEQFF. The CDR3 DNA follows: TGTGCCGTGGGTTTTTACAATGAGCAGTTCTTC.

A few counts support this clone. This sequence joins TRBV18 and TRBJ1-1, with 7 bases matching TRBD1. This CDR3 region has 14 residues. The germline V gene has CDR1 KGHSH and CDR2 LQKENI. V was clipped by 3 bases and J by 0 bases; unmatched bases: 1. CDR3 protein: CASSPGQLNTEAFF. Written as DNA, the CDR3 is TGTGCCAGCTCACCGGGACAGTTGAACACTGAAGCTTTCTTT.

The V gene is TRBV4-1, the J gene TRBJ1-5; 9 bases align to TRBD1. This CDR3 comprises 17 residues. Germline V CDR1 and CDR2: MGHRA, YSYEKL. The trim removed 4 bases at V and 2 bases at J, leaving 9 bases unmatched. The CDR3 DNA follows: TGCGCCAGCAGCCCTAGGGACAGGGAATACGGCAATCAGCCCCAGCATTTT. It encodes CASSPRDREYGNQPQHF.

V gene TRBV6-1 combines with J gene TRBJ1-1; TRBD1 is a possible D gene (6 bases). The CDR3 extends over 15 amino acids. Trimming pared 5 bases from V and 4 bases from J, leaving 17 bases between. The germline V gene encodes CDR1 MNHNS and CDR2 SASEGT. CDR3 sequence (DNA): TGTGCCAGCAGTCGGGAGTACAGGGCGGCCACTGAAGCTTTCTTT. This translates into CASSREYRAATEAFF.

CDR3 protein: CASSFSRLYGYTF. The DNA of the CDR3 is TGTGCCAGCAGCTTCTCACGGCTCTATGGCTACACCTTC. The chain uses TRBV13 and TRBJ1-2; D call uncertain. There are 13 residues in the CDR3. Germline assignment: CDR1 PRHDT and CDR2 FYEKMQ (reference sequence). The V gene lost 3 bases and the J gene lost 4 bases, with 9 bases spanning the gap.

This chain links TRBV30 with TRBJ1-1; 9 positions match TRBD1. Germline CDR1 is GTSNPN and CDR2 is SVGIG (reference sequence). J was trimmed by 3 bases and V by 0 bases; bases with no gene match: 2. This CDR3 has 14 residues. The CDR3 DNA reads as TGTGCCTGGAGTGTACAGGGGGCTGACACTGAAGCTTTCTTT. Amino acid sequence: CAWSVQGADTEAFF.

The genes are TRBV10-2 and TRBJ1-5; a weak D match, TRBD1 (5 bases). V gave up 7 bases and J gave up 2 bases, with 12 bases separating them. The germline V gene encodes CDR1 WSHSY and CDR2 SAAADI. The CDR3 covers 14 residues. The CDR3 spells CASTHSGRNQPQHF. DNA for the CDR3: TGCGCCAGCACCCACTCGGGACGCAATCAGCCCCAGCATTTT.

CDR3 sequence (DNA): TGCGCCAGCAGCTTGGCCCGTTGGGGTGAACGCGCAAGCTCCTACAATGAGCAGTTCTTC. Protein product: CASSLARWGERASSYNEQFF. The chain joins TRBV5-1 to TRBJ2-1; no firm D call. The CDR3 extends over 20 amino acids. V was trimmed by 0 bases and J by 0 bases, leaving 22 bases between them. The V gene's germline CDR1 is SGHRS and CDR2 YFSETQ.

This clone was detected only once. The V gene is TRBV5-1, the J gene TRBJ2-1; 12 bases agree with TRBD2. J was trimmed by 7 bases and V by 0 bases; bases with no gene match: 5. CDR3 length: 16 amino acids. In germline, CDR1 is SGHRS, CDR2 YFSETQ. CDR3 residues: CASSLELAGGVNEQFF. The CDR3 DNA reads as TGCGCCAGCAGCTTGGAACTAGCGGGAGGAGTAAATGAGCAGTTCTTC.

The chain links TRBV19 to TRBJ2-4; D not resolved. Trimming removed 3 bases from V and 6 bases from J, with 15 bases in between. CDR1 and CDR2 (germline): LNHDA, SQIVND (reference sequence). The CDR3 has 15 amino acids. The CDR3 is CASSIGGPRRNIQYF. The CDR3 nucleotides are TGTGCCAGTAGTATCGGCGGACCCCGTCGAAACATTCAGTACTTC.

This sequence joins TRBV23-1 and TRBJ2-1; D tentatively fits TRBD1 or TRBD2 (6 bases each). TRBV23-1 is placed among ORFs of uncertain function. The CDR3 runs to 16 residues. V was trimmed by 2 bases and J by 8 bases, leaving 19 bases between them. As DNA, the CDR3 is TGCGCCAGCAGTCAAGGAAGGGGGGACGTTTACGATGAGCAGTTCTTC. The encoded protein is CASSQGRGDVYDEQFF.

This clone is deemed large. The chain has TRBV13 and TRBJ1-1, with D hard to call. V was pared by 1 base and J by 5 bases, with 8 bases between. CDR1 and CDR2 from the germline V gene are PRHDT and FYEKMQ (reference sequence). The CDR3 totals 13 residues. The CDR3 sequence is CASSLAGKTEAFF. The CDR3 DNA follows: TGTGCCAGCAGCTTAGCCGGGAAAACTGAAGCTTTCTTT. The whole variable domain, remainder taken from reference TRBV13 and TRBJ1-1, is AAGVIQSPRHLIKEKRETATLKCYPIPRHDTVYWYQQGPGQDPQFLISFYEKMQSDKGSIPDRFSAQQFSDYHSELNMSSLELGDSALYFCASSLAGKTEAFFGQGTRLTVV.

This clone was picked up a small number of times. V and J are TRBV27 and TRBJ2-4; the match to TRBD1 covers 10 bases. Germline V gene sequence: CDR1 MNHEY, CDR2 SMNVEV (reference sequence). This CDR3 comprises 13 residues. J was trimmed by 6 bases and V by 6 bases; bases with no gene match: 2. DNA for the CDR3: TGTGCCAGCAGGACAGGGGGCGTAAACATTCAGTACTTC. This gives the protein CASRTGGVNIQYF.

The gene calls are TRBV7-8 and TRBJ2-6, with D possibly TRBD1 on 6 matching bases. The CDR3 extends over 21 amino acids. The germline V gene has CDR1 SGHVS and CDR2 FQNEAQ. V was clipped by 7 bases and J by 0 bases, with 28 bases between them. In DNA form, the CDR3 reads TGTGCCAGCACCAAAACGCCGGGCAGGGGCTATGATCCCTCTGGGGCCAACGTCCTGACTTTC. It yields the protein CASTKTPGRGYDPSGANVLTF.

This chain joins TRBV18 and TRBJ2-5, with 9 bases fitting TRBD1. The CDR3 consists of 17 residues. V gave up 2 bases and J gave up 6 bases; unmatched junction bases: 13. Germline V gene data show CDR1 as KGHSH and CDR2 as LQKENI. This CDR3 reads CASSPFNNPGQGQTQYF. In nucleotides, the CDR3 is TGTGCCAGCTCACCATTCAATAACCCGGGACAGGGTCAGACCCAGTACTTC.

The V call is TRBV29-1, the J call TRBJ1-5, with D possibly matching TRBD1 (5 bases). The CDR3 covers 13 residues. Trimming took off 5 bases at V and 0 bases at J, with 8 bases between the two ends. Germline values: CDR1 SQVTM, CDR2 ANQGSEA. CDR3 sequence: CSVRGSSNQPQHF. In DNA, the CDR3 is TGCAGCGTTCGGGGGAGTAGCAATCAGCCCCAGCATTTT.

This clone has a handful of counts. The chain joins TRBV19 to TRBJ1-1, with TRBD1 matching over 9 bases. Germline CDR1 reads LNHDA; CDR2 reads SQIVND (reference sequence). The CDR3 runs to 15 residues. After removal of 5 bases from V and 2 bases from J, the junction contained 6 bases not matched to a gene. In DNA, the CDR3 is TGTGCCAGTAGTGCCAACAGGGGGCCTAACACTGAAGCTTTCTTT. Amino acids: CASSANRGPNTEAFF.

This clone was seen once. The chain recombines TRBV30 with TRBJ1-5, with 7 bases matching TRBD1. This CDR3 comprises 15 residues. In germline, CDR1 is GTSNPN, CDR2 SVGIG (reference sequence). Trimming cost V 1 base and J 7 bases; bases outside gene matches: 10. This CDR3 reads CAWSGGDSPGQPQHF. The CDR3, as DNA: TGTGCCTGGAGTGGCGGGGACAGCCCCGGCCAGCCCCAGCATTTT.

This sequence joins TRBV5-1 and TRBJ1-1; tentatively, D is TRBD1 (5 bases). Per the germline V gene, CDR1 is SGHRS and CDR2 is YFSETQ. The CDR3 sequence is 13 residues long. V was clipped by 4 bases and J by 11 bases, with 18 bases between them. The CDR3 protein is CASSPYSTESAFF. The DNA for the CDR3 is TGCGCCAGCAGCCCATATTCGACAGAATCGGCTTTCTTT.